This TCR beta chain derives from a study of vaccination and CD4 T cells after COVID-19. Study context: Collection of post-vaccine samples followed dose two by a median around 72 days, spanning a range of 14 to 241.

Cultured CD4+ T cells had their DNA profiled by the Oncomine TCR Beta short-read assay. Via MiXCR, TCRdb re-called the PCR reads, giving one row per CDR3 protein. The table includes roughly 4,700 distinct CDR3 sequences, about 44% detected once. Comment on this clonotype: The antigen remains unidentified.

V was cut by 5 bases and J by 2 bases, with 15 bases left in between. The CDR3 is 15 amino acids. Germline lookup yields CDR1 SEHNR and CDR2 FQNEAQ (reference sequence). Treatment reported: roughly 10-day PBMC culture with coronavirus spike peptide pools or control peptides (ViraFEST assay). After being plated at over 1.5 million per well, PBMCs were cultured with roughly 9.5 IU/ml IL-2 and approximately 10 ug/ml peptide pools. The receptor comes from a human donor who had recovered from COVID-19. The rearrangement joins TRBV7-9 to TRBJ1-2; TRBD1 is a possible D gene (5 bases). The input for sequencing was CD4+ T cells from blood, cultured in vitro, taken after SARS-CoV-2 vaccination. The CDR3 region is CASSLGTPGNYGYTF. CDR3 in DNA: TGTGCCAGCAGCCTCGGGACCCCAGGGAACTATGGCTACACCTTC.